The text below deals with one TCR beta chain. Its antigen is still unknown. In this CDR3 the conserved last residue, phenylalanine or tryptophan, is missing, so a read error is likely. Because the CDR3's place on the DNA is in doubt, the DNA is left out and the CDR3 is given as listed by TCRdb. The data were obtained in a study of T cell responses to AZD1222 COVID-19 vaccine. The study's findings and limits: Just 6 or 7 AZD1222 recipients were seropositive at baseline.

Germline CDR1 is GTSNPN and CDR2 is SVGIG (reference sequence). The CDR3 comprises 11 residues, both ends counted. Using immunoSEQ multiplex PCR, the repertoire was profiled, and TCRdb retains in-frame clones only, with some absent. Of more than 140,000 clones listed, about 91% are singletons. This receptor was identified in an adult in good health. This chain joins TRBV30 and TRBJ2-7; TRBD2 reflects the table's D call only, with no check against the DNA. The source material was peripheral blood, sampled on day 0 of AZD1222 vaccination. The CDR3 sequence is CACHGRGGRLI.